The clone carrying this T cell receptor beta chain was detected a few times. Antigen: not known. This sample stems from a study of T cell repertoires in cytomegalovirus infection. Study results and limitations: There were HLA-C-restricted CMV-specific TCR beta clonotypes dominating the ex vivo response.

TCRdb re-analysed the reads in MiXCR, keeping a single row per CDR3 protein. The sample has roughly 320,000 distinct CDR3 sequences; 8% to 9.5% are singletons. CDR1 and CDR2 (germline): LGHNA, YSLEER. CDR3 size: 17 residues. J lost 4 bases, V lost 0 bases, and 10 bases had no gene match. The chain recombines TRBV4-3 with TRBJ1-2; 8 bases align to TRBD1. The specimen was PBMCs. The sequence was obtained from a human donor in good health (CMV status not recorded). Some clones in this sample may be carry-over from other donors' samples. The CDR3 here is CASSQEYRDRFLYGYTF. The DNA of the CDR3 is TGCGCCAGCAGCCAAGAATACCGGGACAGGTTCCTCTATGGCTACACCTTC.